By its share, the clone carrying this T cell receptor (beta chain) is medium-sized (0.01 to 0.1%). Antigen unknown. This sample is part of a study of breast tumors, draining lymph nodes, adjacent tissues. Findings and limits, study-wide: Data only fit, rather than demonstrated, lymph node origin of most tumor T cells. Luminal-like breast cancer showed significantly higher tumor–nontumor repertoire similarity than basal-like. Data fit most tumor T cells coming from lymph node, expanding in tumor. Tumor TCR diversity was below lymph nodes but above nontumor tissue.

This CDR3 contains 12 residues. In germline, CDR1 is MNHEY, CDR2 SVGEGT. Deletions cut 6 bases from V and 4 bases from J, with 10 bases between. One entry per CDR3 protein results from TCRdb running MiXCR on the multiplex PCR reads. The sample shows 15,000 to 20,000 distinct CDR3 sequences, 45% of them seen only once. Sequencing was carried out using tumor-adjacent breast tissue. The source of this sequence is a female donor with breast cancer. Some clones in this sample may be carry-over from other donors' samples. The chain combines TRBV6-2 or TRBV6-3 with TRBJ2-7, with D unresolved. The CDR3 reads CASSPSGYEQYF. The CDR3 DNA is TGTGCCAGCAGCCCCAGTGGGTACGAGCAGTACTTC.